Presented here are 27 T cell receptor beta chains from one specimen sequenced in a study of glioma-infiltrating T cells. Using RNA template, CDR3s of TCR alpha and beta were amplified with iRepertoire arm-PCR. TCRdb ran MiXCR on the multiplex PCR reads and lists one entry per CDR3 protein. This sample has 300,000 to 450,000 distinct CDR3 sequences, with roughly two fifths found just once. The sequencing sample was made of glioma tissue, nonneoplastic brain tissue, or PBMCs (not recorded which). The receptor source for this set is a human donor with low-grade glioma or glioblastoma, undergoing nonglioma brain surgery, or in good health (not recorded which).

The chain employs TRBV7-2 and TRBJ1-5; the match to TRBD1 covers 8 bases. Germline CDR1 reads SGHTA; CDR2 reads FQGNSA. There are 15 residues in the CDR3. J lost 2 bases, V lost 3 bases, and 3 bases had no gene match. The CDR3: CASSLTGDGNQPQHF. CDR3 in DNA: TGTGCCAGCAGCTTGACAGGGGATGGCAATCAGCCCCAGCATTTT.

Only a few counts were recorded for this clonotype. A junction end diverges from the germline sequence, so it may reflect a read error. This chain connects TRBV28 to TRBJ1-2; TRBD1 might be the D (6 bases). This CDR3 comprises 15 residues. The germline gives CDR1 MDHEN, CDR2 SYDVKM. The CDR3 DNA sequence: TGTGCCAGCACCAGAACCTCGACAGGTCTTTATGTCTACACCTTC. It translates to CASTRTSTGLYVYTF.

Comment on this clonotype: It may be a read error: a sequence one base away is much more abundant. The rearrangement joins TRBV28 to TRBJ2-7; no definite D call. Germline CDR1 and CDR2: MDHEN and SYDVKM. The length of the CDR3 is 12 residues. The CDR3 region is CASSFRIHEHYF. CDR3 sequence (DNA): TGTGCCAGCAGTTTCCGGATCCACGAGCATTACTTC.

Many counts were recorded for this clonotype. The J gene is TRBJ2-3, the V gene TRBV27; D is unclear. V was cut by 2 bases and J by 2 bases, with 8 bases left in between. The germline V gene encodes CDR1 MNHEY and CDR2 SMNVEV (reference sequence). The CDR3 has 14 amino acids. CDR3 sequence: CASSLAGYTDTQYF. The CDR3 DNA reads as TGTGCCAGCAGTTTAGCTGGGTACACAGATACGCAGTATTTT.

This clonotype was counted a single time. This CDR3 reads CASGSRGPYSNQPQHF. The CDR3 coding sequence is TGTGCCAGCGGCTCTCGAGGACCCTATAGCAATCAGCCCCAGCATTTT. The chain joins TRBV12-3 or TRBV12-4 to TRBJ1-5; D unresolved. The CDR3 is 16 amino acids. Trimming removed 8 bases from V and 0 bases from J, with 17 bases in between.

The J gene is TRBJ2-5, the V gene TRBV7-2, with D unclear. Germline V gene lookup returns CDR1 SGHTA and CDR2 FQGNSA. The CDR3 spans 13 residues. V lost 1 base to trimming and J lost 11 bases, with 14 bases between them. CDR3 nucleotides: TGTGCCAGCAGCTTAGGCCTAATCTACGGGCAGTACTTC. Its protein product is CASSLGLIYGQYF.

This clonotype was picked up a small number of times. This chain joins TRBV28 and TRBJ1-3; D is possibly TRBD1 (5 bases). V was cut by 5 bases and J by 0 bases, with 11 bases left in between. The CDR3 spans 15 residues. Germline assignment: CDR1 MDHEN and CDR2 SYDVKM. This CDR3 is CASSPTDVSGNTIYF. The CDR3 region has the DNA TGTGCCAGCAGTCCGACAGACGTCTCTGGAAACACCATATATTTT.

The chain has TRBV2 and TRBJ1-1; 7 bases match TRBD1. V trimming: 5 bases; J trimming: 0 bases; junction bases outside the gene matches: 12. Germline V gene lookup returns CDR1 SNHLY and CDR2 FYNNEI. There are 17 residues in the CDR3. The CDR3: CASSRPGTANMNTEAFF. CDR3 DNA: TGTGCCAGCAGTCGACCCGGGACAGCGAACATGAACACTGAAGCTTTCTTT.

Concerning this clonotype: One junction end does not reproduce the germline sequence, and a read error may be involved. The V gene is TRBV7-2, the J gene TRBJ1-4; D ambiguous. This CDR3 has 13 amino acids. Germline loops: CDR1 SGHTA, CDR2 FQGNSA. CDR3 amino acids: CASRPPGLEKLFF. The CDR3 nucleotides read TGTGCCAGCAGGCCACCCGGGTTGGAAAAACTGTTTTTC.

CDR3 DNA: TGTGCCAGCTCTGAAAGTAGCGGGATCGTCACAGATACGCAGTATTTT. It codes for CASSESSGIVTDTQYF. The chain employs TRBV18 and TRBJ2-3; TRBD2 matches at 8 bases. V gave up 6 bases and J gave up 2 bases; unmatched junction bases: 10. CDR3 length: 16 amino acids. Looked up from germline, CDR1 is KGHSH and CDR2 is LQKENI. Looking up the rest from reference TRBV18 and TRBJ2-3 gives the full variable domain: NAGVMQNPRHLVRRRGQEARLRCSPMKGHSHVYWYRQLPEEGLKFMVYLQKENIIDESGMPKERFSAEFPKEGPSILRIQQVVRGDSAAYFCASSESSGIVTDTQYFGPGTRLTVL.

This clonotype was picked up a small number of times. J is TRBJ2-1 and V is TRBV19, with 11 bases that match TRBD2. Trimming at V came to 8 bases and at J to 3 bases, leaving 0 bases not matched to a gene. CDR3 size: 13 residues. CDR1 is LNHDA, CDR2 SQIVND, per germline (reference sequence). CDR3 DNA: TGTGCCAGTGGACTAGCGGGCTACAATGAGCAGTTCTTC. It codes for CASGLAGYNEQFF.

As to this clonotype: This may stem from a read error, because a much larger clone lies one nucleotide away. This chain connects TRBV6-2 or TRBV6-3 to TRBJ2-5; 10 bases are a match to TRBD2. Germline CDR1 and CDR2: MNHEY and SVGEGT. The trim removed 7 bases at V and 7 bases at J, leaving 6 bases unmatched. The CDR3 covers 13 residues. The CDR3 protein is CASTPSGRGTQYF. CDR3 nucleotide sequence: TGTGCCAGCACCCCCAGCGGGAGGGGGACCCAGTACTTC.

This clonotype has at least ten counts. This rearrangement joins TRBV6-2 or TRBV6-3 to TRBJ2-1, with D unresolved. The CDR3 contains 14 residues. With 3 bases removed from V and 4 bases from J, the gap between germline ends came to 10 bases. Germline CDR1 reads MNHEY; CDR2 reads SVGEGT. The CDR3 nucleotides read TGTGCCAGCAGTTATCACAGCCCATACAATGAGCAGTTCTTC. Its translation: CASSYHSPYNEQFF.

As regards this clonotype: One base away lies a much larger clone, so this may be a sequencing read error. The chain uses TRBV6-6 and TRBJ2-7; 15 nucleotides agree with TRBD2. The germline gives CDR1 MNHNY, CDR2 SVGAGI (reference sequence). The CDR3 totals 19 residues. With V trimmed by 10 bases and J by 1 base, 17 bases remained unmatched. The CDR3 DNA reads TGTGCCATCGGACCCGGACTAGCGGGAGGGCCGGAGGCTTCCTACGAGCAGTACTTC. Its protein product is CAIGPGLAGGPEASYEQYF.

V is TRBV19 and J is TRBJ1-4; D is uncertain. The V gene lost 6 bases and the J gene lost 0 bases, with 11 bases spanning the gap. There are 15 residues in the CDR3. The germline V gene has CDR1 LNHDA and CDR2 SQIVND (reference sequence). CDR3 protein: CASRKIAPTNEKLFF. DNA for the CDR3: TGTGCCAGTAGGAAGATCGCTCCAACTAATGAAAAACTGTTTTTT.

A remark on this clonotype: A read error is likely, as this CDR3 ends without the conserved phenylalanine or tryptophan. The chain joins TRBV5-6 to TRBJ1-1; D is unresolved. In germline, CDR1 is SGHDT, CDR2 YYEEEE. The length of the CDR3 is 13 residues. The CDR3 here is CASSLYQNTKAFS. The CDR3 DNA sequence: TGTGCCAGCAGCTTATACCAGAACACTAAAGCTTTCTCT.

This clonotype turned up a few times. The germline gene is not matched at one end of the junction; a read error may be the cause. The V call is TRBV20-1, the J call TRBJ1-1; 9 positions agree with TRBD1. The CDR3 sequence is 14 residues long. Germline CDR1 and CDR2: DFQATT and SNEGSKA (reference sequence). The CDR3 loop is CRATGGAWDTEAFF. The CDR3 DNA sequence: TGCAGGGCTACAGGGGGCGCTTGGGACACTGAAGCTTTCTTT.

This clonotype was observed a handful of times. The DNA of the CDR3 is TGTGCCAGCAGTGGGGACAGGGGGCGTATATTGGACTACGAGCAGTACTTC. As protein: CASSGDRGRILDYEQYF. The chain combines TRBV28 with TRBJ2-7; 12 bases line up with TRBD1. Per the germline V gene, CDR1 is MDHEN and CDR2 is SYDVKM. With 5 bases clipped from V and 3 bases from J, the junction kept 11 bases outside the gene matches. The CDR3 is 17 amino acids. The variable domain in full, completed from reference TRBV28 and TRBJ2-7, reads DVKVTQSSRYLVKRTGEKVFLECVQDMDHENMFWYRQDPGLGLRLIYFSYDVKMKEKGDIPEGYSVSREKKERFSLILESASTNQTSMYLCASSGDRGRILDYEQYFGPGTRLTVT.

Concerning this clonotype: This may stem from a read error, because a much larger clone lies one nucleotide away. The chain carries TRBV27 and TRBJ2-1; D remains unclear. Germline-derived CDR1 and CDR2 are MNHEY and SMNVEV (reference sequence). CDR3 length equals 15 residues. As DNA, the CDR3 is TGTGCCAGCAGTTTATGGACCGAACCCAATAATGGGCAGTTCTTC. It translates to CASSLWTEPNNGQFF.

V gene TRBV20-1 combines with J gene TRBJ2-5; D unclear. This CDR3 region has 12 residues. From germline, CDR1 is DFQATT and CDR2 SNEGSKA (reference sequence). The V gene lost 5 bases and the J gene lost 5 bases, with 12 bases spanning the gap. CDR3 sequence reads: CSAEVQRETQYF. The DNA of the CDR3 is TGCAGTGCTGAGGTACAACGGGAGACCCAGTACTTC.

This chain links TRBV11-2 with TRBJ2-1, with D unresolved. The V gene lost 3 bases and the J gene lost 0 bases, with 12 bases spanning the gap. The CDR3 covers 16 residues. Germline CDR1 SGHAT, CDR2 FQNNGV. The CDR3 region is CASSFRLVASYNEQFF. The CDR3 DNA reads TGTGCCAGCAGCTTTCGGTTGGTGGCCTCCTACAATGAGCAGTTCTTC.

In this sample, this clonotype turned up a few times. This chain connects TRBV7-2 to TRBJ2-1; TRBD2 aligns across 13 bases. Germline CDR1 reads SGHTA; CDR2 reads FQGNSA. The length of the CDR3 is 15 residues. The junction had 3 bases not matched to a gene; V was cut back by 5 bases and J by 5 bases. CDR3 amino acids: CASSVGLAGHNEQFF. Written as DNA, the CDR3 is TGTGCCAGCAGCGTGGGACTAGCGGGACACAATGAGCAGTTCTTC.

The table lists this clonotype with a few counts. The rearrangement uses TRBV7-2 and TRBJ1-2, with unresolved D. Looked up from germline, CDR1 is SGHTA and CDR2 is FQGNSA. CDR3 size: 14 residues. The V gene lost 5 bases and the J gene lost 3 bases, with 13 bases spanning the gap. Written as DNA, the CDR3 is TGTGCCAGCAGCGTAAGTCCCAGCTACTATGGCTACACCTTC. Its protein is CASSVSPSYYGYTF.

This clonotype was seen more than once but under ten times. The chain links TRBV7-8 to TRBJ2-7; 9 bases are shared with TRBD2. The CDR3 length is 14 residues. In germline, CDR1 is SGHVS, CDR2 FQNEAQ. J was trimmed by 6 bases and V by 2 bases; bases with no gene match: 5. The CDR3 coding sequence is TGTGCCAGCAGCTTATTCGGCGGGAGGGGCGAGCAGTACTTC. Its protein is CASSLFGGRGEQYF. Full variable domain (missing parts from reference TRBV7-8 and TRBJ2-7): GAGVSQSPRYKVAKRGQDVALRCDPISGHVSLFWYQQALGQGPEFLTYFQNEAQLDKSGLPSDRFFAERPEGSVSTLKIQRTQQEDSAVYLCASSLFGGRGEQYFGPGTRLTVT.

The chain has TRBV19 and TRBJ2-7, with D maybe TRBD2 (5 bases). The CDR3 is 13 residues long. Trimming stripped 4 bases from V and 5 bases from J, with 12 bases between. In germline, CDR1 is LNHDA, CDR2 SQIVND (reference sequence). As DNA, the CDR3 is TGTGCCAGTAGTAAGGGAGCGAGAAACGAGCAGTACTTC. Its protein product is CASSKGARNEQYF.

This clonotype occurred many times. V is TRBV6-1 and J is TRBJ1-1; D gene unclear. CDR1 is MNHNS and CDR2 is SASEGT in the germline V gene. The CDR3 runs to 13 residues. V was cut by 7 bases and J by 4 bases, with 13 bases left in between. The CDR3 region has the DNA TGTGCCAGCACCCGAGGTGGCATCACTGAAGCTTTCTTT. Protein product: CASTRGGITEAFF.

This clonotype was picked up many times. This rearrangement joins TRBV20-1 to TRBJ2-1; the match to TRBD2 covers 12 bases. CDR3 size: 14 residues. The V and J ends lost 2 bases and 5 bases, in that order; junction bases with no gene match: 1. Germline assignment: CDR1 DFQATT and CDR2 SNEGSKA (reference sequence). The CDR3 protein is CSARLAGGHNEQFF. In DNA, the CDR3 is TGCAGTGCTAGACTAGCGGGAGGGCACAATGAGCAGTTCTTC.